The sequence of this T cell receptor beta chain was determined in a study of cytomegalovirus exposure and HLA in healthy donors. Study at large: Early released data comprised 80 million or so unique TCRs from HLA-typed donors. Regarding the study as a whole: Later analysis identified several of the most significant clusters that appeared linked to common viral pathogens. The analysis excluded some indistinguishable V segments, including TRBV6-2 and TRBV6-3. A previous analysis found most TCR beta V segments productive roughly 90% or roughly 30% of the time.

It was with 60 Vbeta and 13 Jbeta primers that the PCR ran. Generated by immunoSEQ multiplex PCR, the TCRdb table keeps only in-frame clones and is missing some. The sample gives more than 110,000 clones, roughly four fifths of which show up once; 4% to 6% is in the top ten. This clone came up a few times. Its antigen is not known. Trimming took off 3 bases at V and 13 bases at J, with 18 bases between the two ends. This CDR3 is 13 amino acids long. Germline CDR1 ENHRY, CDR2 SYGVKD. This receptor was obtained from a woman between 50 and 59 years old in good health and CMV-seronegative. Specimen: PBMCs. The genes are TRBV10-3 and TRBJ1-2; D is possibly TRBD1 (6 bases). Here the CDR3 reads CAISDQDSARCTF. CDR3 sequence (DNA): TGTGCCATCAGTGACCAGGACAGCGCCAGGTGCACCTTC.